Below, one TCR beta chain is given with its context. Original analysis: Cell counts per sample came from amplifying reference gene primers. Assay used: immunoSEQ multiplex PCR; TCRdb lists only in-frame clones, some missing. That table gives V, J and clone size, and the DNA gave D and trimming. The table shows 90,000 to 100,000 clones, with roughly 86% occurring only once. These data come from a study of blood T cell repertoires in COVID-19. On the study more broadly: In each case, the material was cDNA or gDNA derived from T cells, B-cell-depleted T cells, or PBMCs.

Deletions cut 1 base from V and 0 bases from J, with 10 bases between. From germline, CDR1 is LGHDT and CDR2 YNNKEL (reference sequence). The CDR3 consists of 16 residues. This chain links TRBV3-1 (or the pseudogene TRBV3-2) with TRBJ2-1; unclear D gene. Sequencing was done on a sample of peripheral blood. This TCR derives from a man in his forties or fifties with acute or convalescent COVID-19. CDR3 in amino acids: CASSQAGKSSYNEQFF. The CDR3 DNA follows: TGTGCCAGCAGCCAAGCGGGTAAAAGCTCCTACAATGAGCAGTTCTTC.